The 30 T cell receptor beta chains presented below share a single source sample, sequenced in a study of shared clonotypes between healthy human individuals. Sequencing used immunoSEQ multiplex PCR; TCRdb keeps in-frame clones, though not all of them. The repertoire has about 690,000 clones, less than 95% of them found once; the top ten carry 30% to 40%. Sequencing used memory CD8+ T cells from PBMCs. Subset given: CD45RO+ cells pooled with CCR7-negative TemRA cells. The source is a young man in good health. Some clones in this sample may be carry-over from other donors' samples.

The J gene is TRBJ1-5, the V gene TRBV7-2; TRBD1 might be the D (6 bases). The germline V gene has CDR1 SGHTA and CDR2 FQGNSA. The CDR3 has 17 amino acids. Trimming cost V 4 bases and J 4 bases, with 20 bases left between them. The CDR3 nucleotides are TGTGCCAGCAGCTGGGCCGGGGGGGGCAGAGGGAATCAGCCCCAGCATTTT. Translated: CASSWAGGGRGNQPQHF.

This clone was seen only once. This chain links TRBV28 with TRBJ1-4; a possible D gene is TRBD1 (5 bases). The CDR3 extends over 14 amino acids. The V gene's germline CDR1 is MDHEN and CDR2 SYDVKM. V lost 11 bases and J lost 5, with 18 bases in between. In DNA form, the CDR3 reads TGTGCCGCGGTACAGGACAATCAAAATGAAAAACTGTTTTTT. This translates into CAAVQDNQNEKLFF.

The chain is built from TRBV6-1 and TRBJ2-4; 7 bases agree with TRBD1. Germline lookup yields CDR1 MNHNS and CDR2 SASEGT. The CDR3 is 14 amino acids. V lost 2 bases to trimming and J lost 7 bases; unmatched junction nucleotides: 5. Here the CDR3 reads CASSELGGYNIQYF. The CDR3 nucleotides are TGTGCCAGCAGTGAACTAGGGGGCTATAACATTCAGTACTTC.

Written as DNA, the CDR3 is TGTGCCAGCAGCCCCAATTTTCTCTCTGGAAACACCATATATTTT. It specifies CASSPNFLSGNTIYF. This chain uses TRBV7-2 with TRBJ1-3, with D unresolved. V was trimmed by 5 bases and J by 0 bases, leaving 11 bases between them. This CDR3 comprises 15 residues. Germline CDR1 and CDR2: SGHTA and FQGNSA. Based on the CDR3 plus reference TRBV7-2 and TRBJ1-3, the full variable domain is GAGVSQSPSNKVTEKGKDVELRCDPISGHTALYWYRQSLGQGLEFLIYFQGNSAPDKSGLPSDRFSAERTGGSVSTLTIQRTQQEDSAVYLCASSPNFLSGNTIYFGEGSWLTVV.

The V gene is TRBV6-5, the J gene TRBJ1-5, with D unresolved. CDR1 is MNHEY and CDR2 is SVGAGI in the germline V gene. The ends were cut back, 2 bases at V and 9 bases at J, with 8 bases in the middle. This CDR3 is built from 12 residues. In DNA form, the CDR3 reads TGTGCCAGCAGTTACACCTATGGGCCCCAGCATTTT. It translates to CASSYTYGPQHF.

V and J are TRBV7-9 and TRBJ2-7; D may be TRBD1 or TRBD2 (5 bases each). Germline CDR1 SEHNR, CDR2 FQNEAQ (reference sequence). The V end was cut by 6 bases, the J end by 0 bases, with 18 bases between. The CDR3 is 16 residues long. The DNA of the CDR3 is TGTGCCAGCAGGAATACCGGGACGTCGAGCTCCTACGAGCAGTACTTC. Its translation: CASRNTGTSSSYEQYF.

The V call is TRBV7-8, the J call TRBJ2-2, with 9 nucleotides matching TRBD1. Germline values: CDR1 SGHVS, CDR2 FQNEAQ. The V segment lost 5 bases and the J segment 3 bases; nucleotides outside the gene matches: 4. The CDR3 has 15 residues. The CDR3 is CASSPRTGDTGELFF. CDR3 DNA: TGTGCCAGCAGCCCTCGGACAGGGGACACCGGGGAGCTGTTTTTT. The variable domain in full, completed from reference TRBV7-8 and TRBJ2-2, reads GAGVSQSPRYKVAKRGQDVALRCDPISGHVSLFWYQQALGQGPEFLTYFQNEAQLDKSGLPSDRFFAERPEGSVSTLKIQRTQQEDSAVYLCASSPRTGDTGELFFGEGSRLTVL.

The chain has TRBV9 and TRBJ1-1; 8 positions agree with TRBD1. Looked up from germline, CDR1 is SGDLS and CDR2 is YYNGEE. The V gene end was trimmed by 3 bases and the J gene end by 5 bases; junction bases not matched to a gene: 3. CDR3 size: 13 residues. In DNA, the CDR3 is TGTGCCAGCAGCGCAGGGGGCGAGACTGAAGCTTTCTTT. Translated: CASSAGGETEAFF.

CDR3 DNA sequence: TGTGCCAGTAGTATAGCCCGAGGGATCTCCTACGAGCAGTACTTC. Its translation is CASSIARGISYEQYF. V and J are TRBV19 and TRBJ2-7; a weak D match, TRBD2 (5 bases). The CDR3 runs to 15 residues. CDR1 is LNHDA and CDR2 is SQIVND in the germline V gene (reference sequence). V lost 1 base to trimming and J lost 0 bases, with 10 bases between them.

The genes are TRBV7-9 and TRBJ1-2; 7 nucleotides match TRBD1. J gave up 3 bases and V 5 bases, and 9 bases lay outside the gene matches. CDR1 SEHNR and CDR2 FQNEAQ come from the germline V gene (reference sequence). The CDR3 totals 15 residues. The CDR3 DNA is TGTGCCAGCAGCGCCCACGACAGGGTCGACTATGGCTACACCTTC. The encoded protein is CASSAHDRVDYGYTF.

The genes are TRBV28 and TRBJ2-1, with 10 bases identical to TRBD2. V gave up 8 bases and J gave up 5 bases; unmatched junction bases: 12. This CDR3 comprises 16 residues. CDR1 is MDHEN, CDR2 SYDVKM, per germline. Written as DNA, the CDR3 is TGTGCCAGCCAATCCCGGCGGAGCGGGAGGGACAATGAGCAGTTCTTC. Translated: CASQSRRSGRDNEQFF.

The genes are TRBV28 and TRBJ1-3, with TRBD1 as a possible D gene (6 bases). The CDR3 is 20 amino acids. V was trimmed by 6 bases and J by 0 bases, leaving 27 bases between them. Germline V lookup: CDR1 MDHEN, CDR2 SYDVKM. CDR3 nucleotides: TGTGCCAGCAGGCTCCTTTTCCGGGACACCGCTTTAAGCTCTGGAAACACCATATATTTT. Translated: CASRLLFRDTALSSGNTIYF.

The chain has TRBV4-1 and TRBJ2-7; 7 bases map to TRBD2. The CDR3 extends over 15 amino acids. CDR1 is MGHRA, CDR2 YSYEKL, per germline. After removal of 1 base from V and 4 bases from J, the junction contained 7 bases not matched to a gene. CDR3 protein: CASSQGAGAGYEQYF. Here the CDR3 DNA reads TGCGCCAGCAGCCAAGGGGCGGGAGCGGGTTACGAGCAGTACTTC.

The chain recombines TRBV6-5 with TRBJ2-7; TRBD2 might be the D (5 bases). Trimming took 2 bases from V and 1 from J, leaving 9 bases between them. Germline CDR1 is MNHEY and CDR2 is SVGAGI. CDR3 length: 14 residues. CDR3 protein: CASSYGEFSYEQYF. In DNA form, the CDR3 reads TGTGCCAGCAGTTACGGGGAGTTTTCCTACGAGCAGTACTTC.

The J gene is TRBJ2-3, the V gene TRBV19, with 7 bases lining up with TRBD1. The V and J ends lost 2 bases and 4 bases, in that order; junction bases with no gene match: 3. From germline, CDR1 is LNHDA and CDR2 SQIVND (reference sequence). The CDR3 runs to 14 residues. The CDR3, as DNA: TGTGCCAGTAGTATAAGGGACAGAGCAGATACGCAGTATTTT. Translating it yields CASSIRDRADTQYF.

The rearrangement links TRBV16 to TRBJ2-1; 8 nucleotides agree with TRBD2. This CDR3 comprises 14 residues. Per the germline V gene, CDR1 is KGHSY and CDR2 is FQNENV. The V and J ends lost 4 bases and 3 bases, in that order; junction bases with no gene match: 2. The CDR3 region has the DNA TGTGCCAGCAGCCCCGGGGGGGGCTACAATGAGCAGTTCTTC. Amino acid sequence: CASSPGGGYNEQFF.

The chain couples TRBV5-4 to TRBJ1-2; weak D call: TRBD1 (6 bases). With 4 bases removed from V and 4 bases from J, the gap between germline ends came to 14 bases. CDR3 length equals 14 residues. From germline, CDR1 is SGHNT and CDR2 YYREEE (reference sequence). Here the CDR3 reads CASSPRQEGYGYTF. CDR3 DNA sequence: TGTGCCAGCAGCCCACGACAGGAAGGCTATGGCTACACCTTC.

This rearrangement joins TRBV5-1 to TRBJ1-2; TRBD1 matches at 7 bases. With V trimmed by 2 bases and J by 5 bases, 9 bases remained unmatched. The germline V gene has CDR1 SGHRS and CDR2 YFSETQ. This CDR3 has 15 amino acids. CDR3: CASSFTGANPYGYTF. CDR3 bases: TGCGCCAGCAGCTTCACAGGGGCCAATCCTTATGGCTACACCTTC.

V is TRBV10-2 and J is TRBJ2-3; TRBD2 aligns across 7 bases. The CDR3 totals 15 residues. Germline lookup yields CDR1 WSHSY and CDR2 SAAADI. V gave up 5 bases and J gave up 3 bases; unmatched junction bases: 8. CDR3 residues: CASSLTSFRTDTQYF. The CDR3 DNA sequence: TGCGCCAGCAGTCTGACTAGCTTTCGGACAGATACGCAGTATTTT.

V and J are TRBV7-2 and TRBJ2-1; D ambiguous. Between the trimmed V and J ends, which lost 1 base and 4 bases, there was a span of 14 bases. This CDR3 spans 16 amino acids. Germline V lookup: CDR1 SGHTA, CDR2 FQGNSA. The CDR3 loop reads CASSLDWRSRYNEQFF. The CDR3 DNA reads as TGTGCCAGCAGCTTAGATTGGCGGAGCCGATACAATGAGCAGTTCTTC.

V is TRBV5-4 and J is TRBJ2-7; 10 bases align to TRBD2. Germline lookup yields CDR1 SGHNT and CDR2 YYREEE (reference sequence). The CDR3 loop spans 15 amino acids. Trimming took 5 bases from V and 0 from J; bases not matched to a gene: 5. The CDR3 sequence: CASSHGLADSYEQYF. CDR3 sequence (DNA): TGTGCCAGCAGTCACGGACTAGCGGACTCCTACGAGCAGTACTTC. The full variable domain, in which reference TRBV5-4 and TRBJ2-7 provide the parts outside the CDR3, is ETGVTQSPTHLIKTRGQQVTLRCSSQSGHNTVSWYQQALGQGPQFIFQYYREEENGRGNFPPRFSGLQFPNYSSELNVNALELDDSALYLCASSHGLADSYEQYFGPGTRLTVT.

The gene calls are TRBV19 and TRBJ2-2; D assignment may be TRBD1 or TRBD2 (5 bases each). The V end lost 8 bases, the J end lost 4 bases, and 23 bases lay between the germline ends. The CDR3 sequence is 17 residues long. Per germline, CDR1 LNHDA and CDR2 SQIVND (reference sequence). CDR3: CASRYMGLARSTGELFF. In DNA form, the CDR3 reads TGTGCCAGTCGTTACATGGGGCTAGCTCGATCCACCGGGGAGCTGTTTTTT.

The chain links TRBV27 to TRBJ2-7, with D uncertain. The CDR3 is 14 amino acids. The V end was cut by 3 bases, the J end by 0 bases, with 9 bases between. Per germline, CDR1 MNHEY and CDR2 SMNVEV (reference sequence). The CDR3 DNA sequence: TGTGCCAGCAGTTTGACTGTCACCTCCTACGAGCAGTACTTC. It encodes CASSLTVTSYEQYF.

The chain carries TRBV6-4 and TRBJ2-2; weak D call: TRBD1 (6 bases). The length of the CDR3 is 15 residues. V was clipped by 2 bases and J by 4 bases, with 11 bases between them. The germline V gene encodes CDR1 MRHNA and CDR2 SNTAGT. This CDR3 reads CASSDTGQFTGELFF. CDR3 DNA: TGTGCCAGCAGTGACACTGGACAGTTCACCGGGGAGCTGTTTTTT.

The chain uses TRBV13 and TRBJ2-3; 7 bases line up with TRBD1. V dropped 5 bases and J dropped 4; count of bases not matched to a gene: 12. Germline V CDR1 and CDR2: PRHDT, FYEKMQ (reference sequence). This CDR3 region has 16 residues. CDR3 sequence: CASSTRQGVNADTQYF. The CDR3 DNA follows: TGTGCCAGCAGCACACGACAGGGCGTAAATGCAGATACGCAGTATTTT.

The chain joins TRBV9 to TRBJ2-7; perhaps TRBD1 as D (6 bases). Trimming pared 3 bases from V and 2 bases from J, leaving 12 bases between. The CDR3 runs 14 residues. The germline V gene has CDR1 SGDLS and CDR2 YYNGEE. The CDR3 DNA sequence: TGTGCCAGCAGCGGCAGAGGGGGACCCTACGAGCAGTACTTC. This encodes CASSGRGGPYEQYF.

The genes are TRBV10-3 and TRBJ2-2; weak D call: TRBD1 (6 bases). This CDR3 is 14 amino acids long. Germline CDR1 ENHRY, CDR2 SYGVKD. V was clipped by 0 bases and J by 7 bases, with 9 bases between them. In DNA, the CDR3 is TGTGCCATCAGTGAGTCAGGGGGTAACGGGGAGCTGTTTTTT. This gives the protein CAISESGGNGELFF.

The V call is TRBV7-9, the J call TRBJ2-7; 10 bases fit TRBD1. The V and J ends lost 8 bases and 5 bases, in that order; junction bases with no gene match: 3. The CDR3 covers 12 residues. The germline V gene has CDR1 SEHNR and CDR2 FQNEAQ (reference sequence). The CDR3, as DNA: TGTGCCAGCGGGACAGGGGCTCACGAGCAGTACTTC. Amino acid sequence: CASGTGAHEQYF.

Comments on this clone: The sample holds other DNA sequences that translate to the same CDR3. The rearrangement links TRBV19 to TRBJ2-7; the match to TRBD1 covers 11 bases. CDR1 and CDR2 from the germline V gene are LNHDA and SQIVND (reference sequence). The CDR3 is 14 amino acids. V was clipped by 8 bases and J by 4 bases; unmatched bases: 7. The chain's CDR3 is CASSPGTGGYEQYF. CDR3 nucleotides: TGTGCCAGTTCCCCCGGGACAGGGGGATACGAGCAGTACTTC. The variable domain in full, completed from reference TRBV19 and TRBJ2-7, reads DGGITQSPKYLFRKEGQNVTLSCEQNLNHDAMYWYRQDPGQGLRLIYYSQIVNDFQKGDIAEGYSVSREKKESFPLTVTSAQKNPTAFYLCASSPGTGGYEQYFGPGTRLTVT.

The chain is built from TRBV5-1 and TRBJ2-5, with TRBD1 identical over 9 bases. In germline, CDR1 is SGHRS, CDR2 YFSETQ. The CDR3 runs to 17 residues. V was clipped by 5 bases and J by 3 bases; unmatched bases: 14. The chain's CDR3 is CASSSTQGAQLEETQYF. Written as DNA, the CDR3 is TGCGCCAGCAGTTCAACACAGGGGGCGCAACTGGAAGAGACCCAGTACTTC.